The 25 T cell receptor beta chains in this list originate from one sample, sequenced in a study of blood T cell repertoires in COVID-19. Sequencing was performed with immunoSEQ multiplex PCR; in TCRdb, only in-frame clones are kept and a portion is missing. The data show about 130,000 clones, over 75% seen once. Specimen: peripheral blood. These receptors all stem from a man aged 25-45 years with COVID-19, enrolled during active disease.

Of note for this clone: The same CDR3 can be traced to other DNA sequences in this sample. The rearrangement joins TRBV15 to TRBJ1-5; TRBD1 is a possible D gene (5 bases). CDR1 and CDR2 (germline): LNHNV, YYDKDF (reference sequence). The CDR3 consists of 13 residues. Trimming stripped 1 base from V and 6 bases from J, with 7 bases between. CDR3: CATSRGGGQPQHF. The DNA of the CDR3 is TGTGCCACCAGCAGAGGGGGGGGTCAGCCCCAGCATTTT.

The chain couples TRBV6-5 to TRBJ1-2; D remains unclear. The CDR3 runs 13 residues. Germline V lookup: CDR1 MNHEY, CDR2 SVGAGI. Trimming left V 2 bases short and J 8 bases short, with 12 bases between. The CDR3 spells CASSYSDKVGYTF. The CDR3 DNA follows: TGTGCCAGCAGTTACAGTGACAAAGTCGGCTACACCTTC.

The chain uses TRBV4-2 and TRBJ1-4; the match to TRBD1 covers 8 bases. Germline CDR1 is LGHNA and CDR2 is YNFKEQ. CDR3 length equals 16 residues. Losses at the gene ends were 0 bases for V and 4 bases for J; bases not matched to a gene: 4. The CDR3 coding sequence is TGTGCCAGCAGCCAAGATATGGGGACAGGTAATGAAAAACTGTTTTTT. Amino acid sequence: CASSQDMGTGNEKLFF.

This CDR3 is CASNSGRSYEQYF. The CDR3 DNA sequence: TGCGCCAGCAATAGCGGGAGAAGCTACGAGCAGTACTTC. The chain couples TRBV10-2 to TRBJ2-7; 9 bases are shared with TRBD2. There are 13 residues in the CDR3. The V gene end was trimmed by 7 bases and the J gene end by 3 bases; junction bases not matched to a gene: 4. Germline-derived CDR1 and CDR2 are WSHSY and SAAADI.

This clone has just a few counts. The gene calls are TRBV30 and TRBJ2-1; 9 bases agree with TRBD2. CDR1 and CDR2 (germline): GTSNPN, SVGIG (reference sequence). This CDR3 comprises 13 residues. Trimming removed 5 bases from V and 2 bases from J; junction bases left unmatched: 1. This CDR3 reads CAWEREAYNEQFF. In DNA form, the CDR3 reads TGTGCCTGGGAGCGGGAGGCCTACAATGAGCAGTTCTTC.

The chain carries TRBV11-1 and TRBJ1-4, with a tentative D call TRBD1 (6 bases). CDR1 is SGHAT and CDR2 is FQDESV in the germline V gene (reference sequence). The CDR3 loop spans 13 amino acids. Trimming took off 6 bases at V and 5 bases at J, with 10 bases between the two ends. CDR3 DNA sequence: TGTGCCAGCAGTAGGGGGATGAATGAAAAACTGTTTTTT. As protein: CASSRGMNEKLFF.

The chain carries TRBV28 and TRBJ2-2, with TRBD2 as a possible D gene (6 bases). The length of the CDR3 is 15 residues. The V gene's germline CDR1 is MDHEN and CDR2 SYDVKM. V lost 5 bases, J lost 0 bases, and 10 bases lay in between. The CDR3 nucleotides are TGTGCCAGCAGTGGCCCTAGCGCGAACACCGGGGAGCTGTTTTTT. Translating it yields CASSGPSANTGELFF.

The V call is TRBV2, the J call TRBJ2-3, with unresolved D. Trimming shortened V by 0 bases and J by 2 bases, and 12 bases separated the two germline ends. CDR3 length: 16 residues. Germline lookup yields CDR1 SNHLY and CDR2 FYNNEI. DNA of the CDR3: TGTGCCAGCAGTGAAGCACCCCCTAGTCCCACAGATACGCAGTATTTT. Translating it yields CASSEAPPSPTDTQYF.

This chain joins TRBV19 and TRBJ2-1, with TRBD2 identical over 11 bases. V dropped 5 bases and J dropped 5; count of bases not matched to a gene: 5. Germline values: CDR1 LNHDA, CDR2 SQIVND (reference sequence). The CDR3 consists of 15 residues. In DNA, the CDR3 is TGTGCCAGTAGTGGCCGGACTAGCGGGCACAATGAGCAGTTCTTC. Its translation is CASSGRTSGHNEQFF. Supplemented by reference TRBV19 and TRBJ2-1, the full variable domain reads DGGITQSPKYLFRKEGQNVTLSCEQNLNHDAMYWYRQDPGQGLRLIYYSQIVNDFQKGDIAEGYSVSREKKESFPLTVTSAQKNPTAFYLCASSGRTSGHNEQFFGPGTRLTVL.

This clone appeared once. The chain joins TRBV19 to TRBJ2-1; TRBD2 matches at 11 bases. Per germline, CDR1 LNHDA and CDR2 SQIVND (reference sequence). J was trimmed by 8 bases and V by 6 bases; bases with no gene match: 12. This CDR3 spans 16 amino acids. The CDR3 is CASSPSGTSGSDEQFF. The CDR3 coding sequence is TGTGCCAGTAGCCCTTCCGGGACTAGCGGATCGGATGAGCAGTTCTTC.

The chain joins TRBV27 to TRBJ2-6; D unresolved. Trimming removed 6 bases from V and 5 bases from J, with 8 bases in between. CDR1 and CDR2 (germline): MNHEY, SMNVEV (reference sequence). This CDR3 is built from 13 residues. The CDR3 DNA sequence: TGTGCCAGCAGCTCCCTTAGGGCCAACGTCCTGACTTTC. Its protein is CASSSLRANVLTF.

The chain has TRBV29-1 and TRBJ2-1; tentatively, D is TRBD2 (6 bases). V was clipped by 2 bases and J by 5 bases, with 10 bases between them. The CDR3 runs 13 residues. Germline assignment: CDR1 SQVTM and CDR2 ANQGSEA. The CDR3 DNA follows: TGCAGCGTTGAACTGTGGGGGGACAATGAGCAGTTCTTC. The encoded protein is CSVELWGDNEQFF.

This chain links TRBV27 with TRBJ1-2, with 10 bases matching TRBD1. The CDR3 extends over 15 amino acids. Germline CDR1 and CDR2: MNHEY and SMNVEV (reference sequence). J gave up 5 bases and V 5 bases, and 8 bases lay outside the gene matches. The CDR3 DNA is TGTGCCAGCAGTCCCCGGACAGGGGGAGGGTATGGCTACACCTTC. Protein: CASSPRTGGGYGYTF.

The chain employs TRBV7-2 and TRBJ2-1; D perhaps matches TRBD2 (6 bases). The CDR3 sequence is 14 residues long. CDR1 and CDR2 from the germline V gene are SGHTA and FQGNSA. Trimming cost V 1 base and J 8 bases, with 12 bases left between them. CDR3: CASSLVGWGDEQFF. DNA of the CDR3: TGTGCCAGCAGCTTAGTGGGTTGGGGGGATGAGCAGTTCTTC.

The chain has TRBV4-2 and TRBJ2-2; 7 positions agree with TRBD2. CDR1 is LGHNA, CDR2 YNFKEQ, per germline. V shed 2 bases and J 5 bases; nucleotides not matched to a gene: 8. This CDR3 contains 16 residues. For the CDR3, the DNA is TGTGCCAGCAGCCAACTCCCTGGGGGGGGGACCGGGGAGCTGTTTTTT. Protein: CASSQLPGGGTGELFF.

The genes are TRBV7-2 and TRBJ1-5; D is perhaps TRBD1 (6 bases). The germline gives CDR1 SGHTA, CDR2 FQGNSA. The CDR3 sequence is 15 residues long. With 5 bases removed from V and 2 bases from J, the gap between germline ends came to 13 bases. The CDR3 bases are TGTGCCAGCAGCCCGAGGCCAGGGGGCAATCAGCCCCAGCATTTT. Protein product: CASSPRPGGNQPQHF.

The chain employs TRBV7-8 and TRBJ2-5; 8 nucleotides agree with TRBD1. Losses at the gene ends were 5 bases for V and 2 bases for J; bases not matched to a gene: 7. This CDR3 region has 15 residues. Germline values: CDR1 SGHVS, CDR2 FQNEAQ. The CDR3 sequence is CASSPRWTGQETQYF. The CDR3 nucleotides read TGTGCCAGCAGCCCCCGATGGACAGGGCAAGAGACCCAGTACTTC.

The chain has TRBV13 and TRBJ1-1; TRBD1 matches at 7 bases. Germline trimming cut 5 bases from V and 10 bases from J; bases unmatched to any gene: 16. This CDR3 comprises 15 residues. CDR1 and CDR2 (germline): PRHDT, FYEKMQ (reference sequence). The CDR3 DNA follows: TGTGCCAGCAGCGCTTCAACAATAGGACAGGTAGGAGCTTTCTTT. Its protein is CASSASTIGQVGAFF.

This clone has a handful of counts. The DNA for the CDR3 is TGTGCCAGCAGCCAAGAGGGTAGCGGGGGGGCAGAGACCCAGTACTTC. The encoded protein is CASSQEGSGGAETQYF. The chain uses TRBV4-2 and TRBJ2-5; 11 bases align to TRBD2. The CDR3 sequence is 16 residues long. Germline V lookup: CDR1 LGHNA, CDR2 YNFKEQ. The junction had 4 bases not matched to a gene; V was cut back by 0 bases and J by 4 bases.

The CDR3 coding sequence is TGTGCCAGCTCACCACGGGAAAGGGGAGGTGGTCAGCCCCAGCATTTT. Its translation is CASSPRERGGGQPQHF. The rearrangement uses TRBV18 and TRBJ1-5, with D perhaps TRBD1 (5 bases). The CDR3 is 16 residues long. V shed 1 base and J shed 6 bases, with 16 bases lying between them. Germline CDR1 reads KGHSH; CDR2 reads LQKENI.

The CDR3 bases are TGTGCCAGCAGCTTGACAGGGGTAGATGGCTACACCTTC. Translating gives CASSLTGVDGYTF. This chain links TRBV7-6 with TRBJ1-2, with 8 bases aligning to TRBD1. V was pared by 3 bases and J by 6 bases, with 3 bases of the junction left unmatched. Germline values: CDR1 SGHVS, CDR2 FNYEAQ. The CDR3 is 13 amino acids.

V and J are TRBV7-9 and TRBJ1-2; 9 nucleotides line up with TRBD1. Germline lookup yields CDR1 SEHNR and CDR2 FQNEAQ (reference sequence). J gave up 8 bases and V 5 bases, and 12 bases lay outside the gene matches. The CDR3 spans 15 residues. The CDR3 reads CASSLGDREIRGYTF. In nucleotides, the CDR3 is TGTGCCAGCAGCCTGGGGGACAGGGAAATTCGGGGCTACACCTTC.

This clone was seen a few times. The genes are TRBV30 and TRBJ2-3; no clear D. Trimming took 2 bases from V and 1 from J, leaving 7 bases between them. Germline V gene lookup returns CDR1 GTSNPN and CDR2 SVGIG (reference sequence). The length of the CDR3 is 13 residues. CDR3 sequence: CAWSPPGTDTQYF. CDR3 nucleotides: TGTGCCTGGAGTCCCCCGGGCACAGATACGCAGTATTTT.

The chain is built from TRBV4-1 and TRBJ2-6; 10 positions match TRBD2. The CDR3 spans 19 residues. Germline CDR1 and CDR2: MGHRA and YSYEKL. Trimming took 0 bases from V and 2 from J; bases not matched to a gene: 7. CDR3 loop: CASSQDRSGGAAGANVLTF. DNA for the CDR3: TGCGCCAGCAGCCAAGATAGGAGCGGGGGGGCCGCTGGGGCCAACGTCCTGACTTTC.

The gene calls are TRBV28 and TRBJ1-5; 8 bases fit TRBD1. The CDR3 totals 16 residues. The germline gives CDR1 MDHEN, CDR2 SYDVKM. Trimming at V came to 4 bases and at J to 6 bases, leaving 11 bases not matched to a gene. The DNA for the CDR3 is TGTGCCAGCAGTTCGTCGACAGGGGTTCAAGGTCAGCCCCAGCATTTT. Amino acids: CASSSSTGVQGQPQHF.